The 14 T cell receptor beta chains below were found in one sample sequenced in a study of PD-1 blockade in mismatch repair-deficient tumors. Using immunoSEQ multiplex PCR, the repertoire was profiled, and TCRdb retains in-frame clones only, with some absent. Found here are some 120,000 clones, around 86% of them singletons; the top ten hold roughly 14%. The sample was peripheral blood, taken 44 weeks after starting pembrolizumab. All receptors come from an adult with mismatch repair-deficient cancer.

The V and J genes are TRBV29-1 and TRBJ2-5, with D perhaps matching TRBD1 (6 bases). V lost 1 base to trimming and J lost 4 bases, with 22 bases between them. Per the germline V gene, CDR1 is SQVTM and CDR2 is ANQGSEA. CDR3 length equals 17 residues. The CDR3 coding sequence is TGCAGCGTTGAAGCTACTCCCCGGGACAAAAGTAGAGAGACCCAGTACTTC. Its translation: CSVEATPRDKSRETQYF.

The chain joins TRBV27 to TRBJ2-5; TRBD2 aligns across 12 bases. V dropped 6 bases and J dropped 4; count of bases not matched to a gene: 9. Germline lookup yields CDR1 MNHEY and CDR2 SMNVEV (reference sequence). CDR3 size: 16 residues. CDR3 coding DNA: TGTGCCAGCAGGCGGCAACCGACTAGCGGGAGAGAGACCCAGTACTTC. This codes for CASRRQPTSGRETQYF.

This chain's CDR3 is CASSLSRTVRYEQYF. In DNA form, the CDR3 reads TGTGCCAGCAGTTTATCTCGGACTGTTCGTTACGAGCAGTACTTC. The chain joins TRBV28 to TRBJ2-7; maybe TRBD2 (5 bases). CDR3 size: 15 residues. V lost 1 base, J lost 4 bases, and 14 bases lay in between. Germline V CDR1 and CDR2: MDHEN, SYDVKM.

This clone was detected only a few times. The chain links TRBV25-1 to TRBJ1-2; D not resolved. Germline CDR1 is MGHDK and CDR2 is SYGVNS. V lost 3 bases and J lost 5, with 10 bases in between. The length of the CDR3 is 13 residues. The CDR3: CASSDLEVYGYTF. CDR3 bases: TGTGCCAGCAGTGACCTAGAGGTGTATGGCTACACCTTC.

The gene calls are TRBV11-2 and TRBJ2-1, with a possible D match to TRBD1 (5 bases). With 1 base removed from V and 2 bases from J, the gap between germline ends came to 9 bases. Germline CDR1 and CDR2: SGHAT and FQNNGV. The CDR3 is 15 amino acids. As DNA, the CDR3 is TGTGCCAGCAGCTTAGTCACAGGTACCTACAATGAGCAGTTCTTC. Protein: CASSLVTGTYNEQFF.

This chain links TRBV29-1 with TRBJ2-5, with 10 bases that match TRBD2. Germline V gene sequence: CDR1 SQVTM, CDR2 ANQGSEA. The CDR3 sequence is 12 residues long. V lost 6 bases and J lost 5; bases outside the gene matches: 3. As DNA, the CDR3 is TGCAGCGTGAGCGGGAGGGGGGAGACCCAGTACTTC. Its translation is CSVSGRGETQYF.

The rearrangement joins TRBV27 to TRBJ2-7; weak D call: TRBD2 (6 bases). V was shortened by 5 bases and J by 1 base, with 12 bases between the two germline ends. This CDR3 has 14 residues. CDR1 is MNHEY, CDR2 SMNVEV, per germline (reference sequence). CDR3 region: CASSPSTSSYEQYF. CDR3 DNA sequence: TGTGCCAGCAGTCCCTCGACTAGTTCCTACGAGCAGTACTTC.

This chain uses TRBV27 with TRBJ1-1; D not resolved. V lost 7 bases to trimming and J lost 1 base, with 13 bases between them. The CDR3 spans 14 residues. CDR1 is MNHEY, CDR2 SMNVEV, per germline (reference sequence). CDR3 amino acids: CASKTANRNTEAFF. The CDR3 coding sequence is TGTGCCAGCAAAACAGCCAACAGGAACACTGAAGCTTTCTTT.

This chain joins TRBV5-6 and TRBJ1-5, with a tentative D call TRBD1 (5 bases). CDR3 length equals 15 residues. Germline V gives CDR1 SGHDT, CDR2 YYEEEE. V was trimmed by 0 bases and J by 5 bases, leaving 12 bases between them. The CDR3 bases are TGTGCCAGCAGCTTGGGCCAGGGTATTGATCAGCCCCAGCATTTT. Protein product: CASSLGQGIDQPQHF.

This rearrangement joins TRBV27 to TRBJ2-7, with D unresolved. The CDR3 is made up of 13 amino acids. Between the trimmed V and J ends, which lost 4 bases and 0 bases, there was a span of 7 bases. Germline-derived CDR1 and CDR2 are MNHEY and SMNVEV (reference sequence). CDR3 region: CASSYGHSYEQYF. DNA of the CDR3: TGTGCCAGCAGTTATGGGCACTCCTACGAGCAGTACTTC.

The rearrangement uses TRBV7-2 and TRBJ2-1, with 8 positions matching TRBD1. Looked up from germline, CDR1 is SGHTA and CDR2 is FQGNSA. There are 13 residues in the CDR3. With V trimmed by 6 bases and J by 7 bases, 5 bases remained unmatched. In DNA, the CDR3 is TGTGCCAGCAGTCCAGACAGGGGTAATGAGCAGTTCTTC. The encoded protein is CASSPDRGNEQFF.

V and J are TRBV7-9 and TRBJ1-4; 7 bases are a match to TRBD1. The CDR3 runs 15 residues. The J segment lost 7 bases and the V segment lost 1 base, leaving 6 bases of the junction unmatched. Germline V gene lookup returns CDR1 SEHNR and CDR2 FQNEAQ (reference sequence). In DNA form, the CDR3 reads TGTGCCAGCAGCTTAGAACAGGGGAGGGCTGAAAAACTGTTTTTT. Protein product: CASSLEQGRAEKLFF.

The chain couples TRBV28 to TRBJ2-2; 10 bases align to TRBD1. Trimming at V came to 2 bases and at J to 2 bases, leaving 8 bases not matched to a gene. The CDR3 length is 18 residues. Germline values: CDR1 MDHEN, CDR2 SYDVKM. The DNA of the CDR3 is TGTGCCAGCAGTTTAATAGGGACAGGGGACCCTAACACCGGGGAGCTGTTTTTT. Protein sequence: CASSLIGTGDPNTGELFF.

This clone was counted between two and nine times. The chain is built from TRBV19 and TRBJ2-7; no clear D. With 3 bases removed from V and 2 bases from J, the gap between germline ends came to 11 bases. The CDR3 has 14 residues. Per germline, CDR1 LNHDA and CDR2 SQIVND (reference sequence). The DNA for the CDR3 is TGTGCCAGTAGTATTGTCGGCAGCACCTACGAGCAGTACTTC. This codes for CASSIVGSTYEQYF.